The present T cell receptor beta chain was sequenced within a study of T-cell reconstitution after alpha-beta-depleted transplantation in children. The CDR3 sequence is 14 residues long. V dropped 0 bases and J dropped 2 bases, with 7 bases sitting between them. The V gene's germline CDR1 is MNHEY and CDR2 SVGAGI. Researchers prepared the TCRbeta library using unique molecular identifiers, the study reports. From the PCR reads, TCRdb called clonotypes with MiXCR, one entry per CDR3 protein. In the table there are 400,000 to 500,000 distinct CDR3 sequences, approximately 10% of which are singletons. A few counts support this clonotype.

The sample consisted of PBMCs from the stem cell graft donor, taken from the stem cell graft. V gene TRBV6-5 combines with J gene TRBJ1-2; D unclear. This clonotype originated in a human donor who donated a stem cell graft to a child with acute myeloid leukemia. CDR3 nucleotide sequence: TGTGCCAGCAGTTACTCCCCAGGAAACTATGGCTACACCTTC. Translation gives CASSYSPGNYGYTF.